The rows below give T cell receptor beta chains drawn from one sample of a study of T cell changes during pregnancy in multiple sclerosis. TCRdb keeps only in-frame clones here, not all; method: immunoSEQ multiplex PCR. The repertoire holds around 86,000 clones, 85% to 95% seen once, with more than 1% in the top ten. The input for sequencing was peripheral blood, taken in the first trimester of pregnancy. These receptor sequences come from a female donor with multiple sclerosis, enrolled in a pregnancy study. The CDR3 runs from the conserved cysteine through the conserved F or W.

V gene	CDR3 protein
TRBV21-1	CASSAPGQPGPQYF
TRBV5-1	CASRGRPSLAGELFF
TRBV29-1	CSVTGQHTEAFF
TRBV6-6	CASSRLQNPTNEKLFF
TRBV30	CAWSGLDEQFF
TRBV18	CASSPKLGYEQFF
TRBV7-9	CASSFGAGLYEQYF
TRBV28	CASSQGGGANTGELFF
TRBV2	CASSEDRGLTEAFF
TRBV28	CASSLVSTGSDKQYF
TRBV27	CASSSRDRGYEQYF
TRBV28	CASSFRGPTQPQHF